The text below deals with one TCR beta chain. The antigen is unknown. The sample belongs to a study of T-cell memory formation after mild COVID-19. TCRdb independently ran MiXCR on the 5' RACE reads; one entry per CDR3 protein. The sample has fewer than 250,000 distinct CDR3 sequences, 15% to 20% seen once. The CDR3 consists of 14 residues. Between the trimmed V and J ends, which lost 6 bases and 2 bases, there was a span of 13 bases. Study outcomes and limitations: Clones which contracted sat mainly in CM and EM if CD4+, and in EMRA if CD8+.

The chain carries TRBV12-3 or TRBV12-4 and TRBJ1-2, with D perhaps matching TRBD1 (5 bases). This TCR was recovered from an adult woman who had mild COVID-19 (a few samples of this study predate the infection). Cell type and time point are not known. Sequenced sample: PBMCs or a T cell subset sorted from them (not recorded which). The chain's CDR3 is CASRADEGNYGYTF. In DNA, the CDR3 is TGTGCCAGCAGGGCAGACGAGGGGAACTATGGCTACACCTTC.